This T cell receptor beta chain is drawn from a study of cytomegalovirus exposure and HLA in healthy donors. The PCR made use of 60 Vbeta and 13 Jbeta primers. Produced via immunoSEQ multiplex PCR; TCRdb's table is partial and in-frame only. The sample shows more than 110,000 clones, around 75% of them seen only once. Study-level points and caveats: Most of the CMV-associated TCR beta chains (in a later analysis) appeared to be HLA-restricted. What was likely a sequencing artifact was a cluster of highly shared sequence variants. Across HLA loci, a later analysis found differing TCR association rates, with DRB1 most and HLA-C fewest.

This CDR3 spans 14 amino acids. V dropped 2 bases and J dropped 5; count of bases not matched to a gene: 2. Germline V gene sequence: CDR1 SNHLY, CDR2 FYNNEI. On this clone itself: No antigen is known for it.

The sequenced material came from PBMCs. The receptor was isolated from a man younger than 40 in good health and CMV-seronegative. This chain connects TRBV2 to TRBJ2-2, with TRBD1 matching over 7 bases. The CDR3 reads CASSEFRGTGELFF. Written as DNA, the CDR3 is TGTGCCAGCAGTGAATTCAGGGGGACCGGGGAGCTGTTTTTT.